This T cell receptor beta chain was identified in a study of T-cell memory formation after mild COVID-19 (dated by TCRdb to about 2021). In the study overall: TCR sequence clusters from the two donors were found to be largely donor specific. Longitudinal TCRalpha and TCRbeta repertoire sequencing tracked T-cell clones expanding and contracting after mild COVID-19 in two donors. The cohort was made up of two young adult volunteers, one female and one male, who were previously healthy.

On the study overall, not on this receptor specifically: Clones that contracted from day 15 to 85 showed balanced CD4/CD8 phenotypes, whereas a second wave of clones that expanded from day 15 to 37 leaned towards CD4+. The study included only a couple of mild cases, and larger cohorts that include severe cases with pre-infection samples were judged to be necessary. Some responding clones were found in pre-infection memory, which suggests that pre-existing cross-reactive memory T cells took part in the SARS-CoV-2 response. Contracting CD4+ clones were located mainly in the CM and EM memory subsets, whereas CD8+ clones were found to be enriched in EMRA. SARS-CoV-2 specificity of the second-wave clones peaking on day 37 was not confirmed.

Ficoll-Paque density gradient centrifugation was the method used to isolate PBMCs. The instrument given in TCRdb is Illumina NovaSeq 6000. TCRalpha and TCRbeta cDNA libraries were constructed by 5'RACE with constant-segment primers, with sample barcodes and unique molecular identifiers being introduced. Trizol reagent was used to extract RNA from every sample. The libraries were amplified in two PCR steps, and the second step added a second sample barcode and Illumina TruSeq adapters. Sequencing of the libraries was done on an Illumina NovaSeq, producing 2 x 150 bp paired-end reads. Per the authors' processing: The reads were demultiplexed and collapsed into UMI-guided consensus sequences using migec v1.2.7. Using mixcr v2.1.11, UMI consensuses were aligned to TRA and TRB V and J templates and then assembled into clonotypes. Expanded or contracted clonotypes were those called significant by both edgeR and NoisET, with noise models trained on biological replicates. edgeR calls used a false discovery rate-adjusted p below 0.01 and a log2 fold-change threshold of 1. As an exploratory analysis of dynamics, max-normalized trajectories of the 1000 most abundant clonotypes were examined with PCA combined with hierarchical clustering. Separately sequenced CD4+ and CD8+ repertoires were used to assign a CD4 or CD8 phenotype to each responding clone. The raw public data were reprocessed by TCRdb itself: fastp quality trimming at Q25, MiXCR clonotype calling, in-frame beta chains only. Rows merge per CDR3 protein into single entries with the most common DNA and genes. For this entry, the V and J calls and clone size follow TCRdb and not the study's own pipeline. A total of about 200,000 distinct CDR3 sequences appear in this sample, more than 8% of them only once. Of the sample, 3.5% is held by the ten largest clones.

Only a few counts were recorded for this clonotype. Its antigen is not yet known. Nothing much larger sits one base from this clone, and base qualities are not available. CDR1 and CDR2, per the germline V gene (reference sequence), are DFQATT and SNEGSKA. From the cysteine up to the phenylalanine, the CDR3 has a length of 15 residues. Just the 45-base CDR3 DNA is kept, in frame starting at base 1. V lost 5 bases and J lost 3 bases, and the count of bases not matched to a germline gene is 9. Input material: PBMCs or a T cell subset sorted from them (not recorded which). Here the chain combines TRBV20-1 and TRBJ2-3; 9 bases in the junction line up with TRBD2. This TCR was recovered from a man aged 18 to 30 who had mild COVID-19 (a few samples of this study predate the infection). The sample titles of this study are shuffled in the database, so cell type and time point are left out; the donor was told from shared clones. The nucleotide sequence is TGCAGTGCTTCCCCTCTAGCGGGGAAAACAGATACGCAGTATTTT. It encodes CSASPLAGKTDTQYF.